The present T cell receptor beta chain was sequenced within a study of blood T cell repertoires in COVID-19. Overall study context: The origin of the acute and convalescent COVID-19 samples was the United States, Italy and Spain. PBMCs, B-cell-depleted T cells, or T cells were the source of the cDNA or gDNA that made up the material.

Profiling relied on immunoSEQ multiplex PCR, and the TCRdb table lists in-frame clones only, not all of them. The sample contains 140,000 to 150,000 clones, 84% of which appear only once. Sample: peripheral blood. This TCR was sampled from a human donor in a cohort sampled during active COVID-19.

CDR3: CASSWGTTTNEKLFF. In nucleotides, the CDR3 is TGCGCCAGCAGCTGGGGGACAACAACTAATGAAAAACTGTTTTTT. The chain combines TRBV5-1 with TRBJ1-4; possible D gene TRBD1, 6 bases. The CDR3 totals 15 residues. Germline values: CDR1 SGHRS, CDR2 YFSETQ. V was shortened by 3 bases and J by 0 bases, with 9 bases between the two germline ends.